The 4 T cell receptor beta chains below all came from one sample that was sequenced in a study of T cell responses to AZD1222 COVID-19 vaccine. The table came from immunoSEQ multiplex PCR; TCRdb's copy has only in-frame clones and leaves some out. Of around 50,000 clones listed, about 90% were seen once; the top ten hold about a sixth. The sample was peripheral blood, taken on day 0 of AZD1222 vaccination. These receptors originate from an adult in good health.

The chain couples TRBV6-2 or TRBV6-3 to TRBJ2-1; TRBD2 might be the D (6 bases). Trimming pared 2 bases from V and 8 bases from J, leaving 16 bases between. The CDR3 spans 15 residues. Looked up from germline, CDR1 is MNHEY and CDR2 is SVGEGT. The CDR3, as DNA: TGTGCCAGCAGTTACCTTAGACTAGGGGACGATGAGCAGTTCTTC. Its protein is CASSYLRLGDDEQFF.

DNA for the CDR3: TGCACCAGCAGCCAAGAAGTTCTCTCCCCCCGGCTTACAGATACGCAGTATTTT. Its protein product is CTSSQEVLSPRLTDTQYF. V gene TRBV1 combines with J gene TRBJ2-3. TRBV1 is given as a pseudogene. The CDR3 is made up of 18 amino acids.

V is TRBV19 and J is TRBJ1-5, with 7 bases identical to TRBD1. The CDR3 totals 16 residues. CDR1 is LNHDA, CDR2 SQIVND, per germline (reference sequence). V gave up 5 bases and J gave up 4 bases; unmatched junction bases: 11. Here the CDR3 reads CASSLDPGQSNQPQHF. The CDR3 DNA reads TGTGCCAGTAGTCTTGATCCGGGACAGTCGAATCAGCCCCAGCATTTT.

Written as DNA, the CDR3 is TGTGCCTCGTCGGGACTAGAACCGGAGAATGAGCAGTTCTTC. Translation gives CASSGLEPENEQFF. The gene calls are TRBV7-9 and TRBJ2-1, with TRBD2 matching 8 bases. Trimming at V came to 11 bases and at J to 7 bases, leaving 13 bases not matched to a gene. The CDR3 consists of 14 residues. In germline, CDR1 is SEHNR, CDR2 FQNEAQ (reference sequence).